This T cell receptor (beta chain) was sequenced during a study of technical replicates of blood from several donors (dated by TCRdb to the late 2010s). Comment on this clone: This clone's antigen is unknown. Per-base qualities were not stored, and no clone one base away is much larger.

Libraries were prepared through the immunoSEQ multiplex PCR assay. As stored in TCRdb, this immuneACCESS dataset retains in-frame rearrangements with V and J assigned. A fraction of the clones does not appear; measured against another copy, unresolved V genes explain less than half of the discrepancy, and the remainder lacks a known reason. The sample contains about 62,000 clones, more than 95% of them found a single time. Roughly 0.15% of the sample is held by the ten biggest clonotypes. The sample comprised T cells isolated from PBMCs. The clonotype originates from a human donor in good health.

In nucleotides, the sequence is TGTGCCAGCAGTCCGAGAGAGGGTAGCAATCAGCCCCAGCATTTT. Its protein product is CASSPREGSNQPQHF. Rearrangement joined TRBV6-1 to TRBJ1-5; no confident D gene assignment can be made. CDR1 and CDR2 (MNHNS, SASEGT) derive from the germline V gene. The CDR3 runs 15 amino acids, cysteine and phenylalanine included. The read is trimmed to its CDR3 DNA, 45 bases read in frame from base 1. The junction carries 11 bases between V and J, which are trimmed by 5 bases and 0 bases respectively.